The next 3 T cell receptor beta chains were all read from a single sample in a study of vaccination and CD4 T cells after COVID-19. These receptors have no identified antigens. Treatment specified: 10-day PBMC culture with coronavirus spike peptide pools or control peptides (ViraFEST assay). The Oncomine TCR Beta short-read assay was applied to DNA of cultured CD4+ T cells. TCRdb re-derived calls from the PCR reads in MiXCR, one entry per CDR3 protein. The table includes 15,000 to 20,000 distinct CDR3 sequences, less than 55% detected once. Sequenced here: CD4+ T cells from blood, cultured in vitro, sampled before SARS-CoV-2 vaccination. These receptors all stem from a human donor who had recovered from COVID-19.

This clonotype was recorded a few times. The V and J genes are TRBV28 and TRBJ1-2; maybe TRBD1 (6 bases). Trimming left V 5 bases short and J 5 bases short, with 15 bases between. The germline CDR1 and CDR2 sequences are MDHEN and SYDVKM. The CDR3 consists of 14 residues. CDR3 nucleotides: TGTGCCAGCAGTCGGGGGGGGCAGGTGTATGGCTACACCTTC. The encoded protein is CASSRGGQVYGYTF.

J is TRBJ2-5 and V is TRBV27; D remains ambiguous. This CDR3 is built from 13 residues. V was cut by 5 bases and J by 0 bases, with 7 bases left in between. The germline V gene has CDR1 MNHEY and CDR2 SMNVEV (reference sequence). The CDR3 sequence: CASSPRYQETQYF. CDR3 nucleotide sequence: TGTGCCAGCAGTCCTCGGTACCAAGAGACCCAGTACTTC.

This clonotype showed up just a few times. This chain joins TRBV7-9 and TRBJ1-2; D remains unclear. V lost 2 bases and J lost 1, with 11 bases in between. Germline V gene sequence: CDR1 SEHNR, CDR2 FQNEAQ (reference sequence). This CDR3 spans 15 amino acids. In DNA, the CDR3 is TGTGCCAGCAGCTTACGCAGGAACCTTAACTATGGCTACACCTTC. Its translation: CASSLRRNLNYGYTF.